The clone carrying this T cell receptor beta chain was observed once. Its specificity is unknown. The method was immunoSEQ multiplex PCR; TCRdb's version includes in-frame clones alone and lacks a portion of them. Found here are about 170,000 clones, under 90% of them singletons; the top ten hold over 9%. The donors were part of the validation cohort, which consisted of about 120 subjects and was separate from the first cohort of 666 subjects. The source of the sample is a study of cytomegalovirus exposure and HLA in healthy donors. Findings of the study overall: Rarity marked most TCR sequences, yet some public TCRs occurred in many donors. Under in vitro conditions, a few CMV-associated chains were confirmed as specific for CMV antigens.

The germline CDR1 and CDR2 sequences are SGHRS and YFSETQ. V lost 4 bases and J 4 bases, leaving 22 bases between the germline ends. The CDR3 is 17 residues long. V usage is TRBV5-1 and J usage is TRBJ2-3; D possibly corresponds to TRBD2 (6 bases). The sequenced sample was PBMCs. The receptor was derived from a woman aged 18-29 years in good health and CMV-seropositive. The CDR3 sequence: CASSPVMGSGEADTQYF. DNA of the CDR3: TGCGCCAGCAGCCCGGTGATGGGATCGGGAGAGGCAGATACGCAGTATTTT.